Listed below are T cell receptor beta chains from one sample, sequenced in a study of cytomegalovirus exposure and HLA in healthy donors. TCRdb's copy holds only in-frame clones and misses some; the assay was immunoSEQ multiplex PCR. The sample consists of around 130,000 clones, roughly 82% of them appearing once. Input material: PBMCs. These receptors originate from a man between 18 and 35 years old in good health and CMV-seropositive. CDR3s include the opening cysteine and the closing phenylalanine or tryptophan. D genes are given only for firm matches. Size is stated for part of the rows, as once, few or many counts, or as a class when the clone is expanded.

j_call v_call d_call clone_size cdr3_aa cdr3_nt
TRBJ2-1 TRBV7-2 . . CASSLNRNSYNEQFF TGTGCCAGCAGCTTAAACAGGAACTCCTACAATGAGCAGTTCTTC
TRBJ1-1 TRBV6-1 TRBD1 once CASSEARGDRVTEAFF TGTGCCAGCAGTGAAGCGCGGGGAGACAGGGTCACTGAAGCTTTCTTT
TRBJ2-2 TRBV10-2 TRBD1 . CASSESKGTVNTGELFF TGCGCCAGCAGTGAGTCTAAGGGGACAGTGAACACCGGGGAGCTGTTTTTT
TRBJ1-1 TRBV5-6 . . CASSPGSDPEAFF TGTGCCAGCAGCCCAGGGTCGGATCCTGAAGCTTTCTTT
TRBJ1-1 TRBV6-6 . . CASIFKLNTEAFF TGTGCCAGCATCTTCAAACTAAACACTGAAGCTTTCTTT
TRBJ2-3 TRBV18 TRBD2 . CASSAGTSGDTQYF TGTGCCAGCTCAGCCGGGACTAGCGGGGATACGCAGTATTTT
TRBJ2-7 TRBV4-1 . . CASSPTFKFYEQYF TGCGCCAGCAGCCCAACATTTAAGTTCTACGAGCAGTACTTC
TRBJ1-1 TRBV13 . . CASSLRKGGDTEAFF TGTGCCAGCAGCTTACGAAAGGGGGGGGACACTGAAGCTTTCTTT
TRBJ2-7 TRBV9 . . CASSDTGIHPYEQYF TGTGCCAGCAGCGACACCGGGATCCACCCCTACGAGCAGTACTTC
TRBJ2-7 TRBV4-1 TRBD1 . CASSQTDRGEQYF TGCGCCAGCAGCCAGACAGACAGGGGCGAGCAGTACTTC
TRBJ2-7 TRBV9 . . CASSRNNQGFQAREQYF TGTGCCAGCAGCAGAAACAACCAGGGATTCCAGGCGAGGGAGCAGTACTTC